These T cell receptor beta chains were read from a single sample in a study of identical twins. TCRdb itself ran the 5' RACE reads through MiXCR, one entry per CDR3 protein. The sample consists of around 1.7 million distinct CDR3 sequences, about 32% of them appearing once. Source material: cord blood. The receptor set was obtained from a newborn girl in good health. Each CDR3 is given with its conserved first and last residue. The D gene is left open where the match is weak. Rows may omit the clone size; those that give it use once, few, many or a size class.

V: TRBV4-1
size: .
J: TRBJ2-4
D: TRBD2
CDR3: CASSQDGLARKVAKNVQYF
DNA: TGCGCCAGCAGCCAAGATGGACTAGCGCGTAAAGTAGCCAAAAACGTTCAGTACTTC

V: TRBV4-1
size: .
J: TRBJ2-7
D: .
CDR3: CASSQVQDSYEQYF
DNA: TGCGCCAGCAGCCAAGTGCAGGACTCCTACGAGCAGTACTTC

V: TRBV28
size: few
J: TRBJ1-1
D: .
CDR3: CASSNNREWNTEAFF
DNA: TGTGCCAGCAGCAACAACAGGGAATGGAACACTGAAGCTTTCTTT

V: TRBV6-5
size: .
J: TRBJ2-5
D: .
CDR3: CASSYAPQQETQYF
DNA: TGTGCCAGCAGTTACGCCCCGCAGCAAGAGACCCAGTACTTC

V: TRBV12-3/TRBV12-4
size: .
J: TRBJ2-7
D: TRBD1
CDR3: CASRPEGQGNYEQYF
DNA: TGTGCCAGCAGGCCTGAGGGACAGGGGAACTACGAGCAGTACTTC

V: TRBV5-1
size: .
J: TRBJ1-2
D: .
CDR3: CASSLGQARDYGYTF
DNA: TGCGCCAGCAGCTTGGGGCAGGCCCGTGACTATGGCTACACCTTC

V: TRBV25-1
size: .
J: TRBJ2-3
D: .
CDR3: CASSAGRHLDTQYF
DNA: TGTGCCAGCAGCGCGGGTCGGCACCTGGATACGCAGTATTTT

V: TRBV24-1
size: few
J: TRBJ2-1
D: TRBD2
CDR3: CATSDTSGGAYEQFF
DNA: TGTGCCACCAGTGATACTAGCGGGGGGGCCTATGAGCAGTTCTTC

V: TRBV7-9
size: .
J: TRBJ1-1
D: TRBD1
CDR3: CASNRRQGGTEAFF
DNA: TGTGCCAGCAACAGAAGACAGGGGGGGACTGAAGCTTTCTTT

V: TRBV20-1
size: few
J: TRBJ2-7
D: .
CDR3: CSARDYRVSYEQYF
DNA: TGCAGTGCTAGAGATTACAGGGTCTCCTACGAGCAGTACTTC

V: TRBV12-3/TRBV12-4
size: few
J: TRBJ1-1
D: TRBD1
CDR3: CASSLGPRGRGTEAFF
DNA: TGTGCCAGCAGTTTAGGACCAAGGGGGCGAGGCACTGAAGCTTTCTTT

V: TRBV25-1
size: few
J: TRBJ2-7
D: TRBD2
CDR3: CASSEFGLAGGPFYEQYF
DNA: TGTGCCAGCAGTGAATTTGGACTAGCGGGAGGTCCCTTCTACGAGCAGTACTTC

V: TRBV18
size: few
J: TRBJ2-7
D: TRBD1
CDR3: CASSPSWTGGRDEQYF
DNA: TGTGCCAGCTCACCAAGCTGGACAGGGGGCAGGGACGAGCAGTACTTC

V: TRBV15
size: .
J: TRBJ1-2
D: .
CDR3: CATSILGIGYGYTF
DNA: TGTGCCACCAGCATATTGGGCATTGGCTATGGCTACACCTTC

V: TRBV7-2
size: .
J: TRBJ2-2
D: TRBD2
CDR3: CASSLLAGGNTGELFF
DNA: TGTGCCAGCAGCTTACTAGCGGGGGGGAACACCGGGGAGCTGTTTTTT

V: TRBV7-2
size: .
J: TRBJ1-2
D: .
CDR3: CASSSDSAYGYTF
DNA: TGTGCCAGCAGCTCTGACAGTGCCTATGGCTACACCTTC

V: TRBV12-3/TRBV12-4
size: many
J: TRBJ2-3
D: TRBD2
CDR3: CASSWGAGRSDTQYF
DNA: TGTGCCAGCAGCTGGGGAGCGGGGAGGTCAGATACGCAGTATTTT

V: TRBV9
size: few
J: TRBJ1-1
D: TRBD1
CDR3: CASSVVPTGATEAFF
DNA: TGTGCCAGCAGCGTAGTCCCGACAGGGGCCACTGAAGCTTTCTTT

V: TRBV15
size: few
J: TRBJ1-1
D: .
CDR3: CATSRGVARETEAFF
DNA: TGTGCCACCAGCAGAGGGGTGGCGCGGGAAACTGAAGCTTTCTTT

V: TRBV5-1
size: .
J: TRBJ2-2
D: TRBD2
CDR3: CASSFGLAGANTGELFF
DNA: TGCGCCAGCAGCTTTGGACTAGCGGGAGCGAACACCGGGGAGCTGTTTTTT

V: TRBV7-2
size: few
J: TRBJ2-6
D: .
CDR3: CASSLVRVSGANVLTF
DNA: TGTGCCAGCAGCTTAGTGCGCGTCTCTGGGGCCAACGTCCTGACTTTC

V: TRBV20-1
size: few
J: TRBJ2-7
D: .
CDR3: CSARPPADYEQYF
DNA: TGCAGTGCTAGACCTCCAGCGGACTACGAGCAGTACTTC

V: TRBV5-1
size: .
J: TRBJ2-3
D: TRBD2
CDR3: CASRWTSSDTQYF
DNA: TGCGCCAGCAGATGGACTAGCTCAGATACGCAGTATTTT

V: TRBV10-3
size: few
J: TRBJ1-5
D: .
CDR3: CANLPARDQPQHF
DNA: TGTGCCAACCTCCCGGCTCGGGATCAGCCCCAGCATTTT

V: TRBV18
size: .
J: TRBJ2-3
D: TRBD2
CDR3: CASSPGRGLAGGDTQYF
DNA: TGTGCCAGCTCACCAGGTCGAGGACTAGCGGGGGGAGATACGCAGTATTTT

V: TRBV10-3
size: many
J: TRBJ2-3
D: .
CDR3: CAIRDNTDTQYF
DNA: TGTGCCATCAGGGACAACACAGATACGCAGTATTTT

V: TRBV7-9
size: few
J: TRBJ1-1
D: .
CDR3: CASSTGQIPEAFF
DNA: TGTGCCAGCAGCACCGGACAAATCCCCGAAGCTTTCTTT

V: TRBV3-1
size: few
J: TRBJ1-4
D: TRBD1
CDR3: CASSQDPAGGGEKLFF
DNA: TGTGCCAGCAGCCAAGATCCTGCAGGGGGCGGGGAAAAACTGTTTTTT

V: TRBV2
size: .
J: TRBJ2-3
D: TRBD2
CDR3: CASSNPGLAGGQSTDTQYF
DNA: TGTGCCAGCAGTAACCCGGGACTAGCGGGGGGCCAGAGCACAGATACGCAGTATTTT

V: TRBV20-1
size: few
J: TRBJ2-4
D: TRBD1
CDR3: CSAPGQIKNIQYF
DNA: TGCAGTGCCCCGGGACAGATCAAAAACATTCAGTACTTC

V: TRBV12-3/TRBV12-4
size: .
J: TRBJ1-1
D: TRBD1
CDR3: CASIFTGGTEAFF
DNA: TGTGCCAGCATTTTTACAGGGGGCACTGAAGCTTTCTTT

V: TRBV2
size: .
J: TRBJ1-2
D: .
CDR3: CASTRDANGYTF
DNA: TGTGCCAGCACCCGGGACGCGAATGGCTACACCTTC

V: TRBV2
size: .
J: TRBJ2-1
D: TRBD1
CDR3: CASMSEGAGYNEQFF
DNA: TGTGCCAGCATGAGCGAGGGGGCAGGCTACAATGAGCAGTTCTTC

V: TRBV21-1
size: .
J: TRBJ2-7
D: .
CDR3: CASSKDGSGGYNEQYF
DNA: TGTGCCAGCAGCAAAGACGGTAGCGGGGGATACAATGAGCAGTACTTC

V: TRBV28
size: .
J: TRBJ1-2
D: TRBD1
CDR3: CATPRAGGYGYTF
DNA: TGTGCCACCCCCAGGGCAGGGGGCTATGGCTACACCTTC

V: TRBV20-1
size: few
J: TRBJ2-5
D: TRBD2
CDR3: CSVRGLAAPWETQYF
DNA: TGCAGTGTCCGCGGACTAGCGGCCCCGTGGGAGACCCAGTACTTC

V: TRBV3-1
size: .
J: TRBJ1-2
D: TRBD1
CDR3: CASSAQGARGGYTF
DNA: TGTGCCAGCAGCGCACAGGGGGCGCGGGGGGGCTACACCTTC

V: TRBV5-1
size: few
J: TRBJ2-7
D: TRBD1
CDR3: CASKGGQGLSYEQYF
DNA: TGCGCCAGCAAGGGAGGACAGGGCCTGAGCTACGAGCAGTACTTC

V: TRBV5-1
size: .
J: TRBJ1-6
D: .
CDR3: CASRLVPDDNSPLHF
DNA: TGCGCCAGCAGATTGGTCCCGGACGATAATTCACCCCTCCACTTT

V: TRBV12-3/TRBV12-4
size: few
J: TRBJ2-3
D: .
CDR3: CASSLATYTDTQYF
DNA: TGTGCCAGCAGTTTAGCGACATACACAGATACGCAGTATTTT

V: TRBV30
size: .
J: TRBJ2-7
D: .
CDR3: CARSRGGRYEQYF
DNA: TGTGCCCGGAGTAGGGGGGGGAGGTACGAGCAGTACTTC

V: TRBV6-5
size: many
J: TRBJ1-1
D: .
CDR3: CASSYGMNTEAFF
DNA: TGTGCCAGCAGTTACGGGATGAACACTGAAGCTTTCTTT

V: TRBV2
size: .
J: TRBJ2-7
D: .
CDR3: CASSGTRNNEQYF
DNA: TGTGCCAGCAGTGGGACACGCAACAATGAGCAGTACTTC

V: TRBV2
size: .
J: TRBJ2-7
D: .
CDR3: CASSLGPSGEQYF
DNA: TGTGCCAGCAGTCTCGGACCAAGCGGTGAGCAGTACTTC

V: TRBV28
size: once
J: TRBJ2-5
D: .
CDR3: CASSFRSRWSQETQYF
DNA: TGTGCCAGCAGTTTTAGGAGCCGGTGGAGCCAAGAGACCCAGTACTTC

V: TRBV5-1
size: few
J: TRBJ2-1
D: .
CDR3: CASTRLSASYNEQFF
DNA: TGCGCCAGCACCCGACTAAGCGCCTCCTACAATGAGCAGTTCTTC

V: TRBV5-1
size: few
J: TRBJ1-6
D: .
CDR3: CASSLATEHSPLHF
DNA: TGCGCCAGCAGCTTGGCCACCGAGCATTCACCCCTCCACTTT

V: TRBV7-8
size: .
J: TRBJ2-1
D: TRBD2
CDR3: CASSLRLAGDHEQFF
DNA: TGTGCCAGCAGCCTCCGACTAGCGGGAGACCATGAGCAGTTCTTC

V: TRBV6-1
size: few
J: TRBJ2-3
D: TRBD2
CDR3: CASSLAGGLDTQYF
DNA: TGTGCCAGCAGCCTAGCGGGAGGATTAGATACGCAGTATTTT

V: TRBV6-6
size: many
J: TRBJ1-2
D: .
CDR3: CASSYGSDYGYTF
DNA: TGTGCCAGCAGTTACGGTTCCGACTATGGCTACACCTTC

V: TRBV11-2
size: few
J: TRBJ2-7
D: .
CDR3: CASSLVTHSYEQYF
DNA: TGTGCCAGCAGCTTAGTAACTCACTCCTACGAGCAGTACTTC

V: TRBV25-1
size: .
J: TRBJ1-5
D: .
CDR3: CASSETGLGPQHF
DNA: TGTGCCAGCAGTGAAACAGGGTTAGGGCCCCAGCATTTT

V: TRBV11-2
size: many
J: TRBJ2-3
D: TRBD2
CDR3: CASSTRPGLAVDTQYF
DNA: TGTGCCAGCAGCACCCGACCCGGACTAGCGGTTGATACGCAGTATTTT

V: TRBV10-2
size: few
J: TRBJ1-2
D: .
CDR3: CASSDKGRDGYTF
DNA: TGCGCCAGCAGTGATAAGGGGAGGGATGGCTACACCTTC